This TCR beta chain originates from a study of shared clonotypes between healthy human individuals. Trimming cost V 0 bases and J 0 bases, with 16 bases left between them. The CDR3 covers 18 residues. Method: immunoSEQ multiplex PCR; TCRdb's copy keeps in-frame clones and lacks some. The data show some 2,500,000 clones, around 92% seen once. Sequencing input: naive CD4+ T cells from PBMCs. Documented subset: CD45RA+ positively selected. The source is a man aged 18 to 30 in good health. Some clones in this sample may be carry-over from other donors' samples. This rearrangement joins TRBV5-3 to TRBJ2-1, with D maybe TRBD2 (6 bases). TRBV5-3 is placed among ORFs of uncertain function. This CDR3 is CARSLGHRTNLSYNEQFF. Written as DNA, the CDR3 is TGTGCCAGAAGCTTGGGACACAGGACTAACCTCTCCTACAATGAGCAGTTCTTC.